The entry below describes one T cell receptor beta chain. Its antigen is still unknown. Via MiXCR, TCRdb re-called the 5' RACE reads, giving one row per CDR3 protein. Of over 45,000 distinct CDR3 sequences in the sample, approximately 27% are singletons; the top ten hold roughly 2.1%. Findings of the study overall: Tumor Tregs overlapped most with tumor, then blood, naive CD4+ cells.

The CDR3 contains 13 residues. The ends were cut back, 2 bases at V and 8 bases at J, with 12 bases in the middle. Looked up from germline, CDR1 is SQVTM and CDR2 is ANQGSEA. Cells sorted as Tregs were CD4+, CD25+ and CD127-/low. Sequencing was performed on tumor-infiltrating Tregs sorted from the breast tumor. The genes are TRBV29-1 and TRBJ2-2, with D possibly being TRBD1 (7 bases). The receptor's source is a female donor with breast cancer. Here the CDR3 DNA reads TGCAGCGTTGAAAAGCAGGGGGGAGGGGAGCTGTTTTTT. Translating it yields CSVEKQGGGELFF.